A selection of T cell receptor beta chains follows, all from one sample in a study of cytomegalovirus exposure and HLA in healthy donors. TCRdb keeps only in-frame clones here, not all; method: immunoSEQ multiplex PCR. This sample yields about 150,000 clones, of which roughly a tenth are seen a single time; 1.5% to 2% belongs to the top ten. Sequenced sample: PBMCs. These receptors came from a male donor in good health and CMV-seronegative. The CDR3 runs from the conserved cysteine through the conserved F or W. D genes are given only for firm matches. Clone size is not always given. Where it is, it says once, few, many or a class for expanded clones.

D gene: TRBD1
V gene: TRBV6-1
clone size: NA
J gene: TRBJ2-1
CDR3 DNA: TGTGCCAGCAGTGAAGGAGGCCGAGGGACAGGGGGTGGGGAGCAGTTCTTC
CDR3 protein: CASSEGGRGTGGGEQFF

D gene: TRBD1
V gene: TRBV5-1
clone size: few
J gene: TRBJ1-2
CDR3 DNA: TGCGCCAGCAGCTGGGACAGGGCGGACTATGGCTACACCTTC
CDR3 protein: CASSWDRADYGYTF

D gene: TRBD2
V gene: TRBV19
clone size: NA
J gene: TRBJ2-5
CDR3 DNA: TGTGCCAGTAGTATGGATAGCGGGGGGGCCGAAGAGACCCAGTACTTC
CDR3 protein: CASSMDSGGAEETQYF

D gene: TRBD1
V gene: TRBV29-1
clone size: few
J gene: TRBJ1-1
CDR3 DNA: TGCAGCGTTGCCAGGACAGGGGATGAAGCTTTCTTT
CDR3 protein: CSVARTGDEAFF

D gene: TRBD1
V gene: TRBV5-6
clone size: NA
J gene: TRBJ2-1
CDR3 DNA: TGTGCCAGCAGCTCTGGGGGTACAGGGGTTGAAGAGCAGTTCTTC
CDR3 protein: CASSSGGTGVEEQFF

D gene: NA
V gene: TRBV7-2
clone size: few
J gene: TRBJ1-5
CDR3 DNA: TGTGCCAGCAGCTCGACAGTTAGCAATCAGCCCCAGCATTTT
CDR3 protein: CASSSTVSNQPQHF

D gene: TRBD1
V gene: TRBV27
clone size: NA
J gene: TRBJ2-1
CDR3 DNA: TGTGCCAGCAGTGACCTCCCGGGACAGGGTAGTGAAGAGCAGTTCTTC
CDR3 protein: CASSDLPGQGSEEQFF

D gene: NA
V gene: TRBV7-9
clone size: NA
J gene: TRBJ2-7
CDR3 DNA: TGTGCCAGCAGCTTAGGGGGAGGCGGCGAGCAGTACTTC
CDR3 protein: CASSLGGGGEQYF

D gene: TRBD1
V gene: TRBV28
clone size: few
J gene: TRBJ1-5
CDR3 DNA: TGTGCCAGCAGGGCGCGGGACAGGGTGAGTCAGCCCCAGCATTTT
CDR3 protein: CASRARDRVSQPQHF

D gene: TRBD1
V gene: TRBV28
clone size: NA
J gene: TRBJ2-5
CDR3 DNA: TGTGCCAGCAGCCTACAGGGGGGAAGGGCGGAGACCCAGTACTTC
CDR3 protein: CASSLQGGRAETQYF

D gene: TRBD1
V gene: TRBV7-9
clone size: NA
J gene: TRBJ2-3
CDR3 DNA: TGTGCCAGCAGCTTAGAGGCAGGGGGCGATACGCAGTATTTT
CDR3 protein: CASSLEAGGDTQYF

D gene: NA
V gene: TRBV5-6
clone size: few
J gene: TRBJ2-7
CDR3 DNA: TGTGCCAGCAGCCCCTCTTCGGGGTCCGAGCAGTACTTC
CDR3 protein: CASSPSSGSEQYF

D gene: TRBD2
V gene: TRBV6-1
clone size: NA
J gene: TRBJ2-1
CDR3 DNA: TGTGCCAGCACCGAAAAGGGTAGCGGGAAAAATGAGCAGTTCTTC
CDR3 protein: CASTEKGSGKNEQFF

D gene: NA
V gene: TRBV2
clone size: NA
J gene: TRBJ2-1
CDR3 DNA: TGTGCCAGCAGTACGAGCTCCTACAATGAGCAGTTCTTC
CDR3 protein: CASSTSSYNEQFF

D gene: NA
V gene: TRBV10-3
clone size: few
J gene: TRBJ2-6
CDR3 DNA: TGTGCCATCAGTGACCAGAACTCTGGGGCCAACGTCCTGACTTTC
CDR3 protein: CAISDQNSGANVLTF

D gene: TRBD1
V gene: TRBV5-4
clone size: NA
J gene: TRBJ1-1
CDR3 DNA: TGTGCCAGCAGAGCAGGGGGAAGGGACACTGAAGCTTTCTTT
CDR3 protein: CASRAGGRDTEAFF

D gene: NA
V gene: TRBV5-1
clone size: few
J gene: TRBJ1-2
CDR3 DNA: TGCGCCAGCAGCTCCGTGGACAGCGACTATGGCTACACCTTC
CDR3 protein: CASSSVDSDYGYTF

D gene: NA
V gene: TRBV7-8
clone size: NA
J gene: TRBJ1-1
CDR3 DNA: TGTGCCAGCAGCTTCCCGAAAGGAGGGAACACTGAAGCTTTCTTT
CDR3 protein: CASSFPKGGNTEAFF

D gene: NA
V gene: TRBV28
clone size: NA
J gene: TRBJ1-2
CDR3 DNA: TGTGCCAGCAGTTACCTATATGGCTACACCTTC
CDR3 protein: CASSYLYGYTF

D gene: NA
V gene: TRBV19
clone size: NA
J gene: TRBJ1-1
CDR3 DNA: TGTGCCAGTAGTATTAACAGGATCGGAGCTTTCTTT
CDR3 protein: CASSINRIGAFF

D gene: TRBD1
V gene: TRBV29-1
clone size: few
J gene: TRBJ2-1
CDR3 DNA: TGCAGCGTTGAAGAAGGACAGGTTAACTACAATGAGCAGTTCTTC
CDR3 protein: CSVEEGQVNYNEQFF

D gene: NA
V gene: TRBV13
clone size: NA
J gene: TRBJ1-2
CDR3 DNA: TGTGCCAGCAGCTTAGACGGAGAGGGAAGGATAGCAGATGGCTACACCTTC
CDR3 protein: CASSLDGEGRIADGYTF

D gene: NA
V gene: TRBV4-3
clone size: NA
J gene: TRBJ2-7
CDR3 DNA: TGCGCCAGCAGCCAAGATTATAGTACAGGCTACTACGAGCAGTACTTC
CDR3 protein: CASSQDYSTGYYEQYF

D gene: NA
V gene: TRBV27
clone size: NA
J gene: TRBJ2-2
CDR3 DNA: TGTGCCAGCAGTTTATCAACGGCCGGGGAGCTGTTTTTT
CDR3 protein: CASSLSTAGELFF

D gene: NA
V gene: TRBV11-2
clone size: few
J gene: TRBJ2-3
CDR3 DNA: TGTGCCAGCAGCTTAGTAGCGAGAGCAGATACGCAGTATTTT
CDR3 protein: CASSLVARADTQYF

D gene: NA
V gene: TRBV7-9
clone size: few
J gene: TRBJ2-5
CDR3 DNA: TGTGCCAGGAACCCAGTGGGGAGGGAGACCCAGTACTTC
CDR3 protein: CARNPVGRETQYF

D gene: NA
V gene: TRBV5-1
clone size: few
J gene: TRBJ1-2
CDR3 DNA: TGCGCCAGCAGCTTGGTTGGAGGGGACTATGGCTACACCTTC
CDR3 protein: CASSLVGGDYGYTF

D gene: NA
V gene: TRBV5-1
clone size: few
J gene: TRBJ1-3
CDR3 DNA: TGCGCCAGCAGCTGGGACGCTTTTGGGGGGGTATCTGGAAACACCATATATTTT
CDR3 protein: CASSWDAFGGVSGNTIYF

D gene: TRBD1
V gene: TRBV6-6
clone size: NA
J gene: TRBJ2-7
CDR3 DNA: TGTGCCAGCAGTTACTCCGGGGACAGGGTCTACGAGCAGTACTTC
CDR3 protein: CASSYSGDRVYEQYF

D gene: NA
V gene: TRBV30
clone size: NA
J gene: TRBJ1-5
CDR3 DNA: TGTGCCTGGAGTGGGGGGCCTGGGCAGCCCCAGCATTTT
CDR3 protein: CAWSGGPGQPQHF

D gene: NA
V gene: TRBV5-1
clone size: few
J gene: TRBJ1-3
CDR3 DNA: TGCGCCAGCAGCGAGACAGCCTACGGGGGGAACACCATATATTTT
CDR3 protein: CASSETAYGGNTIYF

D gene: NA
V gene: TRBV4-3
clone size: few
J gene: TRBJ2-1
CDR3 DNA: TGCGCCAGCAGCCCAAATTCGGGGACTTCCTCCTACAATGAGCAGTTCTTC
CDR3 protein: CASSPNSGTSSYNEQFF

D gene: TRBD1
V gene: TRBV5-6
clone size: few
J gene: TRBJ1-3
CDR3 DNA: TGTGCCAGCAGCTTCGACAGGGCTGGAAACACCATATATTTT
CDR3 protein: CASSFDRAGNTIYF

D gene: TRBD1
V gene: TRBV5-6
clone size: NA
J gene: TRBJ1-6
CDR3 DNA: TGTGCCAGTAGGGGGACAGCCCTAGGGAATTCACCCCTCCACTTT
CDR3 protein: CASRGTALGNSPLHF

D gene: NA
V gene: TRBV7-9
clone size: NA
J gene: TRBJ2-5
CDR3 DNA: TGTGCCGGGACCCTGGGGGGGCACGAAGAGACCCAGTACTTC
CDR3 protein: CAGTLGGHEETQYF

D gene: TRBD1
V gene: TRBV9
clone size: NA
J gene: TRBJ2-2
CDR3 DNA: TGTGCCAGCAGCGTTCGGACAGGGGGCGCTCGGAACACCGGGGAGCTGTTTTTT
CDR3 protein: CASSVRTGGARNTGELFF

D gene: NA
V gene: TRBV28
clone size: NA
J gene: TRBJ1-4
CDR3 DNA: TGTGCCAGCAGCCGGGTAGCTGGAGAAAAACTGTTTTTT
CDR3 protein: CASSRVAGEKLFF

D gene: TRBD1
V gene: TRBV28
clone size: NA
J gene: TRBJ2-2
CDR3 DNA: TGTGCCAGCAGCCCAGGGACAGCAACCACCGGGGAGCTGTTTTTT
CDR3 protein: CASSPGTATTGELFF

D gene: TRBD2
V gene: TRBV18
clone size: NA
J gene: TRBJ2-1
CDR3 DNA: TGTGCCAGCTCACGCGGACTAGCGGGAAACAATGAGCAGTTCTTC
CDR3 protein: CASSRGLAGNNEQFF

D gene: NA
V gene: TRBV5-1
clone size: NA
J gene: TRBJ1-4
CDR3 DNA: TGCGCCAGCAGCCAAGGCCCAACAGAGCCTAATGAAAAACTGTTTTTT
CDR3 protein: CASSQGPTEPNEKLFF

D gene: TRBD2
V gene: TRBV7-2
clone size: few
J gene: TRBJ2-3
CDR3 DNA: TGTGCCAGCAGCTTATTAGCGGGGGGACCCGCAGATACGCAGTATTTT
CDR3 protein: CASSLLAGGPADTQYF